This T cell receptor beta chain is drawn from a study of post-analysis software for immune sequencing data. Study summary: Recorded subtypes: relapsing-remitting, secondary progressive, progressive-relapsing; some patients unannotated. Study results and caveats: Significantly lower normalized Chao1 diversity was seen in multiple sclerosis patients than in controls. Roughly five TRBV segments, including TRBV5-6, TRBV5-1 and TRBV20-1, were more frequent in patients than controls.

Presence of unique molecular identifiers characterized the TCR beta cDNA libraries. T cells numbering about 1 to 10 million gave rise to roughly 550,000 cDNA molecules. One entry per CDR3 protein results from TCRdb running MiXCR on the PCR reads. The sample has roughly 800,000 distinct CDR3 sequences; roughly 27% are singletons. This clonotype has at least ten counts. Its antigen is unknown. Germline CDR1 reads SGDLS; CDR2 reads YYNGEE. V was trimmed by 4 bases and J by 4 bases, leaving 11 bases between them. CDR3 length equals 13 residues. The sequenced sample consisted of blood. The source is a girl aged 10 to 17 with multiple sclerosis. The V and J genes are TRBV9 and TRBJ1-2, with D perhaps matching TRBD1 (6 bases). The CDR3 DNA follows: TGTGCCAGCAGCTCTCAGGGGAGCTATGGCTACACCTTC. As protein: CASSSQGSYGYTF.